Sequencing of this T cell receptor (beta chain) was carried out in a study of blood T cells in healthy people across ages. In the case of this clonotype: Its antigen remains unidentified.

Sample donors were healthy Caucasian individuals that came from Russia, aged roughly 6 to 100. The CDR3 covers 13 residues. Per the germline V gene, CDR1 is SGHRS and CDR2 is YFSETQ. Trimming removed 3 bases from V and 9 bases from J, with 13 bases in between. The study's findings and limits: More naive CD4+ cells and higher diversity marked long-lived donors relative to aged donors.

The second PCR ran roughly 7 to 12 cycles with a sample-barcoded 5' primer and J-beta primers. TCRdb itself ran the 5' RACE reads through MiXCR, one entry per CDR3 protein. This table holds around 970,000 distinct CDR3 sequences, just over 50% found once. This TCR was recovered from a woman aged 55 to 70 in good health. This chain uses TRBV5-1 with TRBJ2-1; possible D gene TRBD2, 5 bases. The sample comprised blood. In DNA, the CDR3 is TGCGCCAGCAGCTACCAAAGAGGGCCTGAGCAGTTCTTC. Translating gives CASSYQRGPEQFF.